The rows below give T cell receptor beta chains drawn from one sample of a study of siplizumab effects on memory and regulatory T cells. The table came from immunoSEQ multiplex PCR; TCRdb's copy has only in-frame clones and leaves some out. The top ten clones hold 0.031% of a sample with some 100,000 clones, approximately 96% of them seen once. The source material was naive CD4+ T cells sorted from blood. Receptor source: a human donor in good health. CDR3s include the opening cysteine and the closing phenylalanine or tryptophan. A D gene is named only where the DNA matches it firmly. The size of a clone is reported for some rows only, either as once, few or many, or as a class for expanded clones.

V gene	J gene	clone size	D gene	CDR3 protein	CDR3 DNA
TRBV19	TRBJ1-3	NA	NA	CASSIAASSGNTIYF	TGTGCCAGTAGTATTGCGGCCAGCTCTGGAAACACCATATATTTT
TRBV5-4	TRBJ1-4	NA	NA	CASSPGAGAVEKLFF	TGTGCCAGCAGCCCCGGCGCAGGTGCGGTTGAAAAACTGTTTTTT
TRBV6-5	TRBJ2-7	NA	NA	CASKTDRTYEQYF	TGTGCCAGCAAAACAGACCGGACCTACGAGCAGTACTTC
TRBV6-5	TRBJ2-1	NA	NA	CASSSYGGPDEEQFF	TGTGCCAGCAGTTCCTACGGGGGTCCCGATGAAGAGCAGTTCTTC
TRBV7-9	TRBJ1-4	NA	NA	CASSPEWLDEKLFF	TGTGCCAGCAGCCCCGAGTGGTTAGACGAAAAACTGTTTTTT
TRBV9	TRBJ1-1	once	NA	CASSVAMNTEAFF	TGTGCCAGCAGCGTAGCTATGAACACTGAAGCTTTCTTT
TRBV9	TRBJ2-2	NA	NA	CASSVLSLETGELFF	TGTGCCAGCAGCGTACTATCCCTCGAAACCGGGGAGCTGTTTTTT
TRBV7-3	TRBJ1-6	once	NA	CAISGTDSSSYNSPLHF	TGTGCCATCTCCGGGACGGATTCCTCCTCCTATAATTCACCCCTCCACTTT
TRBV29-1	TRBJ1-2	NA	NA	CSAQSAGYYGYTF	TGCAGCGCCCAATCGGCAGGGTACTATGGCTACACCTTC
TRBV7-3	TRBJ2-1	NA	NA	CASSLQGGKPYNEQFF	TGTGCCAGCAGCCTTCAGGGGGGAAAGCCCTACAATGAGCAGTTCTTC
TRBV7-9	TRBJ1-6	NA	TRBD1	CASSLYLVQGNSPLHF	TGTGCCAGCAGCTTATATTTGGTACAGGGGAATTCACCCCTCCACTTT
TRBV5-4	TRBJ2-7	NA	NA	CASSLDQGSGYEQYF	TGTGCCAGCAGCTTGGATCAGGGTTCGGGCTACGAGCAGTACTTC
TRBV28	TRBJ2-2	NA	NA	CASSRDITGELFF	TGTGCCAGCAGTCGGGACATCACCGGGGAGCTGTTTTTT
TRBV6-1	TRBJ1-5	NA	NA	CASSEWGEGHQPQHF	TGTGCCAGCAGTGAATGGGGAGAAGGGCATCAGCCCCAGCATTTT
TRBV11-2	TRBJ1-1	NA	NA	CASSLDGITEAFF	TGTGCCAGCAGCTTAGACGGGATCACTGAAGCTTTCTTT
TRBV5-1	TRBJ1-6	NA	NA	CASSRSGLPDSPLHF	TGCGCCAGCAGCCGCTCAGGGTTACCGGATTCACCCCTCCACTTT
TRBV5-6	TRBJ2-7	once	NA	CASSLKLLAPYEQYF	TGTGCCAGCAGCTTGAAACTACTGGCCCCCTACGAGCAGTACTTC
TRBV6-5	TRBJ2-3	NA	NA	CASSATATTDTQYF	TGTGCCAGCAGCGCGACAGCTACCACAGATACGCAGTATTTT